The next 28 T cell receptor beta chains were all read from a single sample in a study of identical twins. A single record per CDR3 protein comes from TCRdb applying MiXCR to the 5' RACE reads. The sample shows nearly 250,000 distinct CDR3 sequences, roughly 7% of them seen only once. The same sample was also used in a study of yellow fever vaccine responses in identical twins.

Sequenced material: memory (CD45RO+) T cells sorted from blood. All receptors derive from a woman aged 18-35 years in good health.

This clonotype was counted many times. This chain links TRBV6-5 with TRBJ2-1, with 10 bases identical to TRBD2. The CDR3 covers 16 residues. V gave up 0 bases and J gave up 6 bases; unmatched junction bases: 5. CDR1 MNHEY and CDR2 SVGAGI come from the germline V gene. The CDR3 nucleotides are TGTGCCAGCAGTTACTCGAACAGCGGGGGGGCCAATGAGCAGTTCTTC. Translated, it gives CASSYSNSGGANEQFF.

The chain uses TRBV6-5 and TRBJ2-5; perhaps D is TRBD1 or TRBD2 (6 bases each). Germline assignment: CDR1 MNHEY and CDR2 SVGAGI. The V end was cut by 4 bases, the J end by 7 bases, with 19 bases between. The CDR3 runs to 15 residues. CDR3 sequence reads: CASSSKGLRGGTQYF. DNA of the CDR3: TGTGCCAGCAGTTCTAAGGGACTGCGAGGGGGGACCCAGTACTTC.

This clonotype showed up many times. This rearrangement joins TRBV5-1 to TRBJ2-7, with TRBD2 matching over 11 bases. J lost 4 bases, V lost 2 bases, and 8 bases had no gene match. Germline assignment: CDR1 SGHRS and CDR2 YFSETQ. The CDR3 sequence is 16 residues long. The CDR3 is CASSLIAGGPRYEQYF. CDR3 bases: TGCGCCAGCAGCTTAATAGCGGGAGGGCCTAGGTACGAGCAGTACTTC.

There are many counts of this clonotype. The chain carries TRBV2 and TRBJ2-5, with a tentative D call TRBD2 (6 bases). Trimming stripped 4 bases from V and 0 bases from J, with 6 bases between. The CDR3 runs 13 residues. The germline V gene has CDR1 SNHLY and CDR2 FYNNEI. DNA for the CDR3: TGTGCCAGCAGTGGGGACTACCAAGAGACCCAGTACTTC. Encoded protein: CASSGDYQETQYF.

V gene TRBV5-1 combines with J gene TRBJ2-1, with 7 bases fitting TRBD1. Trimming took 2 bases from V and 8 from J; bases not matched to a gene: 10. This CDR3 contains 15 residues. Germline V gene lookup returns CDR1 SGHRS and CDR2 YFSETQ. The CDR3 spells CASSFHRGDIDEQFF. DNA of the CDR3: TGCGCCAGCAGCTTCCACAGGGGAGATATCGATGAGCAGTTCTTC.

The table lists this clonotype with many counts. V gene TRBV12-3 or TRBV12-4 combines with J gene TRBJ1-5; possibly TRBD1 for D (5 bases). The CDR3 is 17 residues long. Trimming shortened V by 1 base and J by 0 bases, and 13 bases separated the two germline ends. The CDR3, as DNA: TGTGCCAGCAGTTTAGGGGGACGGGGAACTAGCAATCAGCCCCAGCATTTT. Its protein product is CASSLGGRGTSNQPQHF.

This clonotype was counted a few times. This chain connects TRBV18 to TRBJ2-7; 8 positions match TRBD1. CDR3 length equals 13 residues. V dropped 6 bases and J dropped 7; count of bases not matched to a gene: 8. Looked up from germline, CDR1 is KGHSH and CDR2 is LQKENI. The CDR3 is CASSPGQGWEQYV. The CDR3, as DNA: TGTGCCAGCTCCCCCGGACAGGGATGGGAGCAGTACGTC.

This sequence joins TRBV20-1 and TRBJ2-7; perhaps D is TRBD1 or TRBD2 (5 bases each). Germline assignment: CDR1 DFQATT and CDR2 SNEGSKA (reference sequence). The CDR3 has 13 residues. Between the trimmed V and J ends, which lost 6 bases and 1 base, there was a span of 13 bases. The CDR3 region is CSARGNRSYEQYF. The CDR3 DNA sequence: TGCAGTGCCCGGGGCAACCGGTCCTACGAGCAGTACTTC.

This clonotype occurred many times. The rearrangement uses TRBV6-1 and TRBJ1-3, with unresolved D. The CDR3 has 14 residues. Trimming took 7 bases from V and 3 from J, leaving 13 bases between them. Germline V gene data show CDR1 as MNHNS and CDR2 as SASEGT. The CDR3 protein is CASISPANGNTIYF. Here the CDR3 DNA reads TGTGCCAGCATCTCTCCAGCAAATGGAAACACCATATATTTT.

This clonotype was counted only a few times. In DNA, the CDR3 is TGTGCCACCAGCAGTACCAGGACAGGTCCCGGGGAGCTGTTTTTT. Its protein is CATSSTRTGPGELFF. This chain connects TRBV15 to TRBJ2-2; TRBD1 matches 7 bases. V gave up 3 bases and J gave up 6 bases; unmatched junction bases: 7. Germline CDR1 reads LNHNV; CDR2 reads YYDKDF (reference sequence). The CDR3 covers 15 residues.

This clonotype has at least ten counts. The gene calls are TRBV20-1 and TRBJ2-4; D might be TRBD1 (6 bases). The CDR3 contains 12 residues. Germline V CDR1 and CDR2: DFQATT, SNEGSKA (reference sequence). Trimming cost V 6 bases and J 7 bases, with 13 bases left between them. DNA for the CDR3: TGCAGTGCCAGGGGTTTGCGGAACATTCAGTACTTC. It specifies CSARGLRNIQYF.

This clonotype was seen ten or more times. The rearrangement uses TRBV7-2 and TRBJ2-3; D not certain. This CDR3 region has 15 residues. Germline values: CDR1 SGHTA, CDR2 FQGNSA. The V end was cut by 5 bases, the J end by 2 bases, with 14 bases between. The DNA for the CDR3 is TGTGCCAGCAGCACCCAGCTCCGACTCACAGATACGCAGTATTTT. It yields the protein CASSTQLRLTDTQYF.

This clonotype was seen a handful of times. The genes are TRBV9 and TRBJ2-3, with a possible D match to TRBD1 (6 bases). Germline V gene sequence: CDR1 SGDLS, CDR2 YYNGEE. V lost 0 bases and J lost 6, with 20 bases in between. This CDR3 is 17 amino acids long. CDR3 in amino acids: CASSVGWVGASRDTQYF. The CDR3 DNA sequence: TGTGCCAGCAGCGTAGGATGGGTGGGGGCAAGTCGGGATACGCAGTATTTT.

This clonotype was seen only a few times. The chain joins TRBV12-3 or TRBV12-4 to TRBJ2-7, with D possibly being TRBD1 (8 bases). The V and J ends lost 4 bases and 0 bases respectively, with 13 bases between them. The CDR3 is 15 amino acids. This CDR3 is CASSSTGGASYEQYV. CDR3 sequence (DNA): TGTGCCAGCAGTTCAACAGGGGGGGCCTCCTACGAGCAGTACGTC.

The chain employs TRBV21-1 and TRBJ2-5; no check of the table's D call, TRBD1, against the DNA was made. TRBV21-1 is a listed pseudogene. CDR3 length equals 16 residues. The CDR3 sequence: CASSKVRQGKGETQYF. As DNA, the CDR3 is TGTGCCAGCAGCAAAGTAAGACAGGGAAAGGGAGAGACCCAGTACTTC.

This clonotype has more than one count but fewer than ten. The rearrangement joins TRBV7-6 to TRBJ2-1, with 12 bases identical to TRBD2. The J segment lost 9 bases and the V segment lost 5 bases, leaving 8 bases of the junction unmatched. The CDR3 sequence is 15 residues long. CDR1 and CDR2 from the germline V gene are SGHVS and FNYEAQ. The CDR3 DNA follows: TGTGCCAGCAGCCCCCGACTAGCGGGAGTTTTTGAGCAGTTCTTC. This codes for CASSPRLAGVFEQFF.

This clonotype was recorded many times. The chain has TRBV7-8 and TRBJ1-5; D ambiguous. Germline lookup yields CDR1 SGHVS and CDR2 FQNEAQ. V was shortened by 3 bases and J by 0 bases, with 12 bases between the two germline ends. This CDR3 is 16 amino acids long. The CDR3 DNA reads as TGTGCCAGCAGCTTTAGACCCTCCGATAGCAATCAGCCCCAGCATTTT. This translates into CASSFRPSDSNQPQHF. The complete variable domain, with remaining parts taken from reference TRBV7-8 and TRBJ1-5, reads GAGVSQSPRYKVAKRGQDVALRCDPISGHVSLFWYQQALGQGPEFLTYFQNEAQLDKSGLPSDRFFAERPEGSVSTLKIQRTQQEDSAVYLCASSFRPSDSNQPQHFGDGTRLSIL.

The genes are TRBV11-3 and TRBJ2-7; 9 bases agree with TRBD2. CDR1 is SGHNT and CDR2 is YENEEA in the germline V gene. The V and J ends lost 1 base and 0 bases, in that order; junction bases with no gene match: 1. The CDR3 runs to 15 residues. The CDR3 region is CASSLGTSDSYEQYF. The CDR3 nucleotides are TGTGCCAGCAGCTTAGGGACTAGCGACTCCTACGAGCAGTACTTC.

There are a few counts of this clonotype. V usage is TRBV20-1 and J usage is TRBJ2-2; D gene ambiguous. The CDR3 contains 12 residues. The germline CDR1 and CDR2 sequences are DFQATT and SNEGSKA (reference sequence). Trimming stripped 6 bases from V and 7 bases from J, with 12 bases between. The CDR3 loop reads CSAHKFGGELFF. The CDR3 coding sequence is TGCAGTGCCCACAAGTTTGGCGGGGAGCTGTTTTTT.

In this sample, this clonotype turned up many times. This sequence joins TRBV6-1 and TRBJ2-7; D unclear. CDR1 and CDR2 from the germline V gene are MNHNS and SASEGT. The CDR3 has 14 residues. Trimming took 6 bases from V and 1 from J, leaving 13 bases between them. CDR3 sequence: CASSPVVGSYEQYF. The CDR3 DNA reads TGTGCCAGCAGCCCCGTAGTTGGTTCCTACGAGCAGTACTTC.

This chain links TRBV2 with TRBJ2-2; D is undetermined. This CDR3 contains 14 residues. Trimming removed 4 bases at V and 5 bases at J, with 11 bases between. Germline V lookup: CDR1 SNHLY, CDR2 FYNNEI. CDR3 sequence: CASSVSLNTGELFF. The CDR3 region has the DNA TGTGCCAGCAGTGTCTCCTTAAATACCGGGGAGCTGTTTTTT. Together with reference TRBV2 and TRBJ2-2, the CDR3 gives the full variable domain: EPEVTQTPSHQVTQMGQEVILRCVPISNHLYFYWYRQILGQKVEFLVSFYNNEISEKSEIFDDQFSVERPDGSNFTLKIRSTKLEDSAMYFCASSVSLNTGELFFGEGSRLTVL.

This clonotype was seen many times. The J gene is TRBJ1-1, the V gene TRBV5-1; TRBD1 matches at 9 bases. V was pared by 9 bases and J by 2 bases, with 8 bases of the junction left unmatched. Per germline, CDR1 SGHRS and CDR2 YFSETQ. The length of the CDR3 is 14 residues. CDR3 sequence: CATNTGGENTEAFF. The CDR3 nucleotides are TGCGCCACCAATACAGGGGGCGAAAACACTGAAGCTTTCTTT. Full variable domain (missing parts from reference TRBV5-1 and TRBJ1-1): KAGVTQTPRYLIKTRGQQVTLSCSPISGHRSVSWYQQTPGQGLQFLFEYFSETQRNKGNFPGRFSGRQFSNSRSEMNVSTLELGDSALYLCATNTGGENTEAFFGQGTRLTVV.

This clonotype was recorded many times. The chain has TRBV2 and TRBJ2-5, with TRBD2 matching over 15 bases. The CDR3 length is 15 residues. In germline, CDR1 is SNHLY, CDR2 FYNNEI. With 6 bases clipped from V and 7 bases from J, the junction kept 6 bases outside the gene matches. CDR3 sequence reads: CASRGTSGGTGTQYF. The CDR3 region has the DNA TGTGCCAGCAGGGGGACTAGCGGGGGGACCGGGACCCAGTACTTC.

This clonotype was seen at least ten times. The chain combines TRBV5-1 with TRBJ1-4, with TRBD1 as a possible D gene (5 bases). Germline V gene lookup returns CDR1 SGHRS and CDR2 YFSETQ. V dropped 3 bases and J dropped 11 bases, with 26 bases sitting between them. CDR3 size: 17 residues. The CDR3 coding sequence is TGCGCCAGCAGCTCGGGGGGATCTTCGGCTGGGGAAAGGAAACTGTTTTTT. It codes for CASSSGGSSAGERKLFF.

This clonotype has at least ten counts. The J gene is TRBJ2-7, the V gene TRBV11-2, with 8 bases fitting TRBD2. In germline, CDR1 is SGHAT, CDR2 FQNNGV. The CDR3 runs to 16 residues. V was clipped by 0 bases and J by 5 bases; unmatched bases: 9. The CDR3 sequence is CASSLDWTSIIHEQYF. CDR3 in DNA: TGTGCCAGCAGCTTAGATTGGACTAGCATTATCCACGAGCAGTACTTC.

In this sample, this clonotype turned up many times. This sequence joins TRBV29-1 and TRBJ2-1; 8 bases match TRBD2. CDR1 is SQVTM and CDR2 is ANQGSEA in the germline V gene. CDR3 length equals 15 residues. Trimming took 3 bases from V and 6 from J; bases not matched to a gene: 10. The CDR3 here is CSVEEVAGRGNEQFF. Here the CDR3 DNA reads TGCAGCGTTGAGGAGGTAGCGGGACGGGGCAATGAGCAGTTCTTC.

V gene TRBV20-1 combines with J gene TRBJ2-5; possible D gene TRBD1, 5 bases. V was clipped by 1 base and J by 1 base, with 10 bases between them. The CDR3 has 14 amino acids. The V gene's germline CDR1 is DFQATT and CDR2 SNEGSKA (reference sequence). In nucleotides, the CDR3 is TGCAGTGCTAGAGTAAGGACAACCCAAGAGACCCAGTACTTC. The encoded protein is CSARVRTTQETQYF.

This clonotype was recorded at least ten times. This rearrangement joins TRBV10-2 to TRBJ2-5, with D possibly TRBD1 on 5 matching bases. This CDR3 comprises 15 residues. The V end lost 3 bases, the J end lost 5 bases, and 16 bases lay between the germline ends. Germline-derived CDR1 and CDR2 are WSHSY and SAAADI. The CDR3 bases are TGCGCCAGCAGTGAAAAGTTGGCAGGGTGGGAGACCCAGTACTTC. This translates into CASSEKLAGWETQYF.